Presented here are 11 T cell receptor beta chains from one specimen sequenced in a study of T cell repertoires in cytomegalovirus infection. TCRdb fed the reads into MiXCR, producing one record per CDR3 protein. The sample lists hundreds of thousands of distinct CDR3 sequences; 35% to 45% were seen once. Sequencing was done on a sample of PBMCs. The receptors derive from a human donor in good health (CMV status not recorded). Some clones in this sample may be carry-over from other donors' samples.

V usage is TRBV24-1 and J usage is TRBJ2-2; D gene ambiguous. Per the germline V gene, CDR1 is KGHDR and CDR2 is SFDVKD. V gave up 4 bases and J gave up 4 bases, with 9 bases separating them. This CDR3 spans 14 amino acids. The CDR3 sequence is CATSDSQVTGELFF. CDR3 coding DNA: TGTGCCACCAGTGACTCCCAAGTCACCGGGGAGCTGTTTTTT.

The chain links TRBV29-1 to TRBJ2-3; D remains ambiguous. Per the germline V gene, CDR1 is SQVTM and CDR2 is ANQGSEA. The CDR3 extends over 13 amino acids. Trimming shortened V by 4 bases and J by 3 bases, and 11 bases separated the two germline ends. Written as DNA, the CDR3 is TGCAGCGTTGTTCGTAGTTGGACAGATACGCAGTATTTT. As protein: CSVVRSWTDTQYF.

This clonotype was seen more than once but under ten times. The chain recombines TRBV20-1 with TRBJ2-2; D is possibly TRBD2 (6 bases). The CDR3 is made up of 14 amino acids. Trimming stripped 6 bases from V and 1 base from J, with 12 bases between. The germline V gene has CDR1 DFQATT and CDR2 SNEGSKA (reference sequence). CDR3 amino acids: CSAWRAGNTGELFF. The CDR3 DNA reads TGCAGTGCGTGGAGAGCGGGGAACACCGGGGAGCTGTTTTTT.

V and J are TRBV12-3 or TRBV12-4 and TRBJ1-5; unclear D gene. The CDR3 extends over 15 amino acids. V shed 3 bases and J shed 1 base, with 10 bases lying between them. CDR3 DNA: TGTGCCAGCAGTTTTGTTAGTAACAGCAATCAGCCCCAGCATTTT. It encodes CASSFVSNSNQPQHF.

This clonotype has a handful of counts. This rearrangement joins TRBV10-3 to TRBJ1-1; D is uncertain. The CDR3 is 14 residues long. Germline CDR1 reads ENHRY; CDR2 reads SYGVKD. The V and J ends lost 6 bases and 1 base respectively, with 12 bases between them. CDR3 bases: TGTGCCATCAGACCGACGGAACAGAACACTGAAGCTTTCTTT. As protein: CAIRPTEQNTEAFF.

The chain joins TRBV29-1 to TRBJ2-1; D perhaps matches TRBD2 (5 bases). Deletions cut 4 bases from V and 6 bases from J, with 13 bases between. The CDR3 has 13 residues. Germline loops: CDR1 SQVTM, CDR2 ANQGSEA. The CDR3 DNA follows: TGCAGCGTTGTAAAGGCTAGCTCCAATGAGCAGTTCTTC. Protein product: CSVVKASSNEQFF.

This clonotype was seen more than once but under ten times. The rearrangement joins TRBV2 to TRBJ2-3, with 7 bases aligning to TRBD2. Germline V gene data show CDR1 as SNHLY and CDR2 as FYNNEI. This CDR3 has 13 residues. Trimming cost V 5 bases and J 6 bases; bases outside gene matches: 5. CDR3 bases: TGTGCCAGCAGTTCCGCGGGAGTTGATACGCAGTATTTT. It yields the protein CASSSAGVDTQYF.

This clonotype turned up a few times. The chain has TRBV27 and TRBJ1-5; D possibly corresponds to TRBD1 (5 bases). CDR1 MNHEY and CDR2 SMNVEV come from the germline V gene (reference sequence). There are 15 residues in the CDR3. Between the trimmed V and J ends, which lost 4 bases and 5 bases, there was a span of 15 bases. CDR3 region: CASSSIGVRDQPQHF. CDR3 nucleotides: TGTGCCAGCAGTTCTATAGGGGTAAGGGATCAGCCCCAGCATTTT.

This clonotype was observed a handful of times. This rearrangement joins TRBV6-6 to TRBJ1-5; weak D call: TRBD1 (5 bases). CDR1 is MNHNY and CDR2 is SVGAGI in the germline V gene (reference sequence). V was clipped by 6 bases and J by 2 bases, with 17 bases between them. This CDR3 spans 16 amino acids. The chain's CDR3 is CASRKIRETGNQPQHF. CDR3 coding DNA: TGTGCCAGCAGAAAAATCAGGGAGACGGGCAATCAGCCCCAGCATTTT.

This chain connects TRBV12-3 or TRBV12-4 to TRBJ1-5; the D is unclear. Trimming shortened V by 5 bases and J by 4 bases, and 15 bases separated the two germline ends. The CDR3 totals 15 residues. The CDR3 reads CASSRLGGPNQPQHF. Written as DNA, the CDR3 is TGTGCCAGCAGTCGGTTAGGTGGCCCAAATCAGCCCCAGCATTTT.

The chain couples TRBV28 to TRBJ2-7, with 13 nucleotides matching TRBD2. The CDR3 consists of 18 residues. Germline V gene data show CDR1 as MDHEN and CDR2 as SYDVKM. The trim removed 3 bases at V and 0 bases at J, leaving 8 bases unmatched. The CDR3 DNA reads TGTGCCAGCAGTTTTTTGGGACTAGCGGGAACCAGCTCCTACGAGCAGTACTTC. Protein product: CASSFLGLAGTSSYEQYF.